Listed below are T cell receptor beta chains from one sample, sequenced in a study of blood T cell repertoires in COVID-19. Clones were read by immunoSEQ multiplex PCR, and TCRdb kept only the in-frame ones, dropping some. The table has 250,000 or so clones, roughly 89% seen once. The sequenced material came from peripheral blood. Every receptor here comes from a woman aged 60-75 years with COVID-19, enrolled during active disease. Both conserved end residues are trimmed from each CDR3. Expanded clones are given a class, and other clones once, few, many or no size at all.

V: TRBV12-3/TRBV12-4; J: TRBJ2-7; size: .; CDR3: ASSKTGFYEQY
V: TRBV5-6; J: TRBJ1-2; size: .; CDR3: ASSVRAYYGYT
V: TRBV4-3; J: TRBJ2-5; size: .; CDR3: ASSQDGSRGETQY
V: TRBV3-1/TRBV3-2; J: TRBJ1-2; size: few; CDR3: ASSQAYGYT
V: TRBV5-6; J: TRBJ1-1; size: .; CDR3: ASSYLQGVRTEAF
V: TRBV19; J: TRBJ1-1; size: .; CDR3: ASSTPGGADTEAF
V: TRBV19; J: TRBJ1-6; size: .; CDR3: ASSMEVPSSDNSPLH
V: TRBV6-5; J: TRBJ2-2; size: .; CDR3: ASTTNRNTGELF
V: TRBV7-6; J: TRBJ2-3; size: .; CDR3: ASSLLVRSTDTQY
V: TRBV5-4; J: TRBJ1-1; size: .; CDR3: ASSFYRKNTEAF
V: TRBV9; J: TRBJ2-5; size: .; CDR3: ASSVRGDRGFETQY
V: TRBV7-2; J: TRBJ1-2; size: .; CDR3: ASSVSRDRANYGYT
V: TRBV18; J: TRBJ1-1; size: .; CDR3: ASSPRQSREDTEAF
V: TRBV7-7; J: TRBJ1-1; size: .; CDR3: ASSLSQNTEAF
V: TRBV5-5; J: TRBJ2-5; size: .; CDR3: ASSPTGTGDWETQY
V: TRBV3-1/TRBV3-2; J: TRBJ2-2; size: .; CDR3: ASSQVDGGTGELF
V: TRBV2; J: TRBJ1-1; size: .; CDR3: ASNMGLMNTEAF
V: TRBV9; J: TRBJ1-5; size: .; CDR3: ASSETGYSNQPQH
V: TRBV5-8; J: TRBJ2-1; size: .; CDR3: ASGGRGSWYNEQF
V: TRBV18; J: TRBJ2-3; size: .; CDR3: ASSSYSRVDTQY
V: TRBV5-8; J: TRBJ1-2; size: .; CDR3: ASSWSQGAGKNYGYT